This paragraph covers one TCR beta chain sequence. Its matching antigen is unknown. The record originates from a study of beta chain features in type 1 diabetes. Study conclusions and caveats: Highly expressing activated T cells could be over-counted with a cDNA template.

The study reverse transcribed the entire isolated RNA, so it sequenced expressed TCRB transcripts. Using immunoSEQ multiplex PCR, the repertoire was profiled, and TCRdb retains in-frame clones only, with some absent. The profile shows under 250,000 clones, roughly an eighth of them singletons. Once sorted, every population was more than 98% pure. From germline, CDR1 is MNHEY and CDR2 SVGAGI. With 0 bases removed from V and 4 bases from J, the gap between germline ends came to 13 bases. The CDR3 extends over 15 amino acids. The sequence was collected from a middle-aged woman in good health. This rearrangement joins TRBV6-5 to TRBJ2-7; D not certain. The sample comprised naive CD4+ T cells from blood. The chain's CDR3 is CASSYSGTPGYEQYF. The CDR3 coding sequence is TGTGCCAGCAGTTACTCCGGCACCCCCGGGTACGAGCAGTACTTC.